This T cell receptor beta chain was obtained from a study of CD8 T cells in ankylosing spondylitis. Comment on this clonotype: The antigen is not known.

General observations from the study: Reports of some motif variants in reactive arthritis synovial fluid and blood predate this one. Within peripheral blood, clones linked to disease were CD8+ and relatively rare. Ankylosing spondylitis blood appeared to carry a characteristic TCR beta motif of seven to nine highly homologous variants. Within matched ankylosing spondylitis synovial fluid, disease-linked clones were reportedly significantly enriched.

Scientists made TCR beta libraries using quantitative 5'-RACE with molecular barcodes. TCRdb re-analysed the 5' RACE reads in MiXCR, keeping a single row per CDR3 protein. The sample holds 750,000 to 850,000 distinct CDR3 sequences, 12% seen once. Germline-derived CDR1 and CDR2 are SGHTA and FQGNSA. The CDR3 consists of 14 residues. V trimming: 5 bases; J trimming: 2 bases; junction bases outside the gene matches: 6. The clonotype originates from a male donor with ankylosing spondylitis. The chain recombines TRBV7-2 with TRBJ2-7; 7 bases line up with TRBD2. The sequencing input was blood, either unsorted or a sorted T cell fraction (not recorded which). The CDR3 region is CASSMKRGPYEQYF. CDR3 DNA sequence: TGTGCCAGCAGCATGAAGCGGGGTCCCTACGAGCAGTACTTC.